The 4 T cell receptor beta chains below come from one sample, sequenced in a study of shared clonotypes between healthy human individuals. Some clones are missing from TCRdb's copy, which holds only in-frame ones; the method was immunoSEQ multiplex PCR. The table lists more than 500,000 clones, about 95% of them singletons. CD45RO-negative, CCR7-selected cells formed the naive CD8 fraction, which excluded terminally differentiated effector memory CD45RA+ cells. The specimen was naive CD8+ T cells sorted from blood. These receptors were obtained from a woman aged 25 to 39 in good health.

V gene TRBV27 combines with J gene TRBJ2-5, with TRBD2 identical over 10 bases. The CDR3 has 16 residues. Germline CDR1 MNHEY, CDR2 SMNVEV (reference sequence). V lost 10 bases and J lost 2; bases outside the gene matches: 13. CDR3 sequence reads: CATSMASGSYQETQYF. Here the CDR3 DNA reads TGTGCCACCTCGATGGCTAGCGGGAGTTATCAAGAGACCCAGTACTTC.

V usage is TRBV9 and J usage is TRBJ2-1; 7 bases fit TRBD2. Germline trimming cut 0 bases from V and 9 bases from J; bases unmatched to any gene: 3. CDR3 size: 13 residues. The germline V gene encodes CDR1 SGDLS and CDR2 YYNGEE. For the CDR3, the DNA is TGTGCCAGCAGCGTAGGGGGACTAACTGAGCAGTTCTTC. Encoded protein: CASSVGGLTEQFF.

The V and J genes are TRBV2 and TRBJ2-2; TRBD1 matches 7 bases. Looked up from germline, CDR1 is SNHLY and CDR2 is FYNNEI. The CDR3 is 17 residues long. V shed 0 bases, J shed 4 bases, and the junction held 8 bases outside the gene matches. CDR3 DNA: TGTGCCAGCAGTGAAGCGCAGACAGGGATTAGCACCGGGGAGCTGTTTTTT. It yields the protein CASSEAQTGISTGELFF.

The rearrangement uses TRBV28 and TRBJ1-1; possible D gene TRBD1, 6 bases. The germline V gene encodes CDR1 MDHEN and CDR2 SYDVKM. This CDR3 region has 16 residues. V shed 5 bases and J shed 3 bases, with 19 bases lying between them. This chain's CDR3 is CASSPLGAGDDTEAFF. In DNA form, the CDR3 reads TGTGCCAGCAGTCCCCTGGGGGCAGGGGACGACACTGAAGCTTTCTTT.